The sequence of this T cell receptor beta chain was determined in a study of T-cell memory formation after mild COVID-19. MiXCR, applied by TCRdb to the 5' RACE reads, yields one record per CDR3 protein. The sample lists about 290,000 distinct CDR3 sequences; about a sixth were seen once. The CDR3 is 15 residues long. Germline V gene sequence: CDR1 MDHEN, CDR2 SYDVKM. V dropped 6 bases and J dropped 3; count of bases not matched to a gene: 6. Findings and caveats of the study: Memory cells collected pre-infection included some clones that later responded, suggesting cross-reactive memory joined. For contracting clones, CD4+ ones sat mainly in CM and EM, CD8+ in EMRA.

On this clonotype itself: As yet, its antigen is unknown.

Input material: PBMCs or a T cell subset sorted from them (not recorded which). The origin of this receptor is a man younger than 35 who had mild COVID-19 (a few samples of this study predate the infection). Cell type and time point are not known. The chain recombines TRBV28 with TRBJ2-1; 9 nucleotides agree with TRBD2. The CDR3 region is CASSPAGGGYNEQFF. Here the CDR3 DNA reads TGTGCCAGCAGCCCCGCGGGGGGGGGCTACAATGAGCAGTTCTTC.